This passage covers 30 T cell receptor beta chains from one sample sequenced in a study of shared T cell receptors in the human thymus. Generated by immunoSEQ multiplex PCR, the TCRdb table keeps only in-frame clones and is missing some. The sample records hundreds of thousands of clones, around 87% being singletons. This sample was shared with a second study, whose subject was human thymus T cells.

Sequences were obtained from thymocytes. All receptors derive from a boy under three years old with a congenital heart defect.

The chain recombines TRBV7-9 with TRBJ2-7; a weak D match, TRBD2 (5 bases). The length of the CDR3 is 13 residues. The V gene lost 5 bases and the J gene lost 6 bases, with 14 bases spanning the gap. Germline V gene lookup returns CDR1 SEHNR and CDR2 FQNEAQ (reference sequence). CDR3: CASSPELGSEQYF. CDR3 nucleotide sequence: TGTGCCAGCAGCCCCGAGCTAGGGAGCGAGCAGTACTTC. The whole variable domain, filled in from reference TRBV7-9 and TRBJ2-7, reads DTGVSQNPRHKITKRGQNVTFRCDPISEHNRLYWYRQTLGQGPEFLTYFQNEAQLEKSRLLSDRFSAERPKGSFSTLEIQRTEQGDSAMYLCASSPELGSEQYFGPGTRLTVT.

This clone was picked up one time. This chain links TRBV27 with TRBJ2-1; 10 nucleotides align to TRBD2. Germline values: CDR1 MNHEY, CDR2 SMNVEV (reference sequence). The CDR3 runs to 16 residues. With V trimmed by 6 bases and J by 0 bases, 5 bases remained unmatched. The CDR3 DNA follows: TGTGCCAGCAGCCTTACTAGCGGGAACTCCTACAATGAGCAGTTCTTC. It specifies CASSLTSGNSYNEQFF.

The chain has TRBV27 and TRBJ2-2, with 7 bases aligning to TRBD1. The CDR3 loop spans 15 amino acids. Germline trimming cut 8 bases from V and 2 bases from J; bases unmatched to any gene: 8. Looked up from germline, CDR1 is MNHEY and CDR2 is SMNVEV (reference sequence). The CDR3 nucleotides are TGTGCCAGCTCTGACAGGGTCATAAACACCGGGGAGCTGTTTTTT. It codes for CASSDRVINTGELFF.

V is TRBV6-5 and J is TRBJ1-4; 7 positions match TRBD1. V shed 6 bases and J 4 bases; nucleotides not matched to a gene: 8. The CDR3 has 15 residues. The germline V gene encodes CDR1 MNHEY and CDR2 SVGAGI. Here the CDR3 reads CASRLTGTVNEKLFF. The CDR3 coding sequence is TGTGCCAGCAGGTTAACCGGGACAGTTAATGAAAAACTGTTTTTT.

Details on this clone: Compared with germline, one end of the junction differs, possibly owing to a read error. J is TRBJ2-7 and V is TRBV7-7, with D possibly TRBD1 on 5 matching bases. From germline, CDR1 is SSHAT and CDR2 FNYEAQ (reference sequence). This CDR3 spans 13 amino acids. CDR3 DNA sequence: TGTGCTAGCAGCTCAAGGGGCTCTCACGAGCAGTACTTC. Amino acids: CASSSRGSHEQYF.

V usage is TRBV5-1 and J usage is TRBJ2-7; possible D gene TRBD1, 6 bases. In germline, CDR1 is SGHRS, CDR2 YFSETQ. With 3 bases removed from V and 0 bases from J, the gap between germline ends came to 10 bases. This CDR3 is 14 amino acids long. DNA of the CDR3: TGCGCCAGCAGCTCCAGGGGTAGCTCCTACGAGCAGTACTTC. It yields the protein CASSSRGSSYEQYF.

This chain connects TRBV4-1 to TRBJ2-1; TRBD2 matches 8 bases. The length of the CDR3 is 17 residues. V shed 1 base, J shed 5 bases, and the junction held 10 bases outside the gene matches. The V gene's germline CDR1 is MGHRA and CDR2 YSYEKL. The CDR3: CASSQGSGTRPNNEQFF. The CDR3 DNA is TGCGCCAGCAGCCAAGGTTCCGGGACTAGGCCGAACAATGAGCAGTTCTTC.

In its sample, this clone was seen a few times. The rearrangement links TRBV9 to TRBJ2-7, with TRBD1 identical over 9 bases. The CDR3 runs 16 residues. J lost 1 base, V lost 4 bases, and 9 bases had no gene match. Per the germline V gene, CDR1 is SGDLS and CDR2 is YYNGEE. CDR3 in DNA: TGTGCCAGCAGCCCCCGACAGGGGGATTCATCCTACGAGCAGTACTTC. Translation gives CASSPRQGDSSYEQYF. Looking up the rest from reference TRBV9 and TRBJ2-7 gives the full variable domain: DSGVTQTPKHLITATGQRVTLRCSPRSGDLSVYWYQQSLDQGLQFLIQYYNGEERAKGNILERFSAQQFPDLHSELNLSSLELGDSALYFCASSPRQGDSSYEQYFGPGTRLTVT.

J is TRBJ2-7 and V is TRBV19, with a tentative D call TRBD2 (5 bases). The CDR3 totals 15 residues. In germline, CDR1 is LNHDA, CDR2 SQIVND (reference sequence). V shed 2 bases and J shed 1 base, with 12 bases lying between them. The CDR3 bases are TGTGCCAGTAGTATATCCCGGGGTGGGTCCTACGAGCAGTACTTC. Protein: CASSISRGGSYEQYF.

The chain joins TRBV7-9 to TRBJ2-5, with 7 bases lining up with TRBD1. V lost 1 base and J lost 4; bases outside the gene matches: 15. CDR1 and CDR2 from the germline V gene are SEHNR and FQNEAQ (reference sequence). The length of the CDR3 is 18 residues. The chain's CDR3 is CASSLEFKQGVGGETQYF. For the CDR3, the DNA is TGTGCCAGCAGCTTAGAATTTAAGCAGGGGGTTGGTGGAGAGACCCAGTACTTC.

This clone was seen only a few times. The V call is TRBV6-1, the J call TRBJ2-5, with 11 nucleotides matching TRBD2. The CDR3 runs to 17 residues. The V gene end was trimmed by 4 bases and the J gene end by 4 bases; junction bases not matched to a gene: 11. Germline V gene lookup returns CDR1 MNHNS and CDR2 SASEGT. The CDR3 nucleotides read TGTGCCAGCAGTGGGAGAAAATTAGCGGGAGGGCGAGAGACCCAGTACTTC. Residues: CASSGRKLAGGRETQYF.

This sequence joins TRBV27 and TRBJ2-3, with D possibly TRBD2 on 6 matching bases. The CDR3 totals 17 residues. Trimming removed 0 bases at V and 3 bases at J, with 16 bases between. Germline assignment: CDR1 MNHEY and CDR2 SMNVEV (reference sequence). The DNA for the CDR3 is TGTGCCAGCAGTTTATCCAGGGTTGGACTATCAACAGATACGCAGTATTTT. Translation gives CASSLSRVGLSTDTQYF.

The rearrangement links TRBV9 to TRBJ1-1; 10 nucleotides line up with TRBD1. J gave up 1 base and V 4 bases, and 4 bases lay outside the gene matches. Per the germline V gene, CDR1 is SGDLS and CDR2 is YYNGEE. The CDR3 extends over 15 amino acids. The CDR3 reads CASSPRTGGNTEAFF. CDR3 bases: TGTGCCAGCAGCCCGCGGACAGGGGGGAACACTGAAGCTTTCTTT.

This sequence joins TRBV29-1 and TRBJ1-1; TRBD1 is a possible D gene (6 bases). The CDR3 consists of 14 residues. Germline-derived CDR1 and CDR2 are SQVTM and ANQGSEA. Trimming removed 3 bases from V and 5 bases from J, with 16 bases in between. The CDR3 region is CSVEGGGRPTEAFF. The CDR3 DNA sequence: TGCAGCGTTGAGGGAGGGGGACGACCAACTGAAGCTTTCTTT.

The rearrangement uses TRBV11-2 and TRBJ2-7; possibly TRBD1 for D (5 bases). Looked up from germline, CDR1 is SGHAT and CDR2 is FQNNGV. CDR3 length: 15 residues. Trimming stripped 5 bases from V and 1 base from J, with 15 bases between. The CDR3 DNA follows: TGTGCCAGCAGCCGACAGTCTGGGGATTCCTACGAGCAGTACTTC. Protein: CASSRQSGDSYEQYF.

The chain couples TRBV5-1 to TRBJ2-7, with D possibly TRBD2 on 6 matching bases. Germline V CDR1 and CDR2: SGHRS, YFSETQ. The length of the CDR3 is 16 residues. Between the trimmed V and J ends, which lost 4 bases and 6 bases, there was a span of 23 bases. CDR3 coding DNA: TGCGCCAGCAGCCCCGGGGGACGGTGGACGTCGGGCGAGCAGTACTTC. Protein: CASSPGGRWTSGEQYF.

This clone was recorded once. This rearrangement joins TRBV25-1 to TRBJ2-5; perhaps TRBD2 as D (6 bases). V was shortened by 1 base and J by 1 base, with 10 bases between the two germline ends. This CDR3 has 15 residues. Germline assignment: CDR1 MGHDK and CDR2 SYGVNS. The CDR3 region is CASSEWRDIQETQYF. Written as DNA, the CDR3 is TGTGCCAGCAGTGAATGGAGGGATATCCAAGAGACCCAGTACTTC.

This clone was detected a few times. The chain carries TRBV5-1 and TRBJ1-1; possibly TRBD1 for D (5 bases). Per the germline V gene, CDR1 is SGHRS and CDR2 is YFSETQ. V was pared by 0 bases and J by 3 bases, with 9 bases between. The CDR3 loop spans 14 amino acids. The CDR3 region is CASSLAGGYTEAFF. CDR3 bases: TGCGCCAGCAGCTTGGCCGGGGGATACACTGAAGCTTTCTTT.

V is TRBV30 and J is TRBJ1-3; D is perhaps TRBD1 (6 bases). Trimming shortened V by 3 bases and J by 1 base, and 19 bases separated the two germline ends. Germline V gene lookup returns CDR1 GTSNPN and CDR2 SVGIG (reference sequence). The CDR3 is 17 amino acids. The CDR3 is CAWSPRIEGESGNTIYF. For the CDR3, the DNA is TGTGCCTGGAGCCCTAGAATTGAGGGGGAATCTGGAAACACCATATATTTT.

This rearrangement joins TRBV5-1 to TRBJ2-1, with D possibly being TRBD2 (5 bases). Trimming stripped 0 bases from V and 9 bases from J, with 7 bases between. Looked up from germline, CDR1 is SGHRS and CDR2 is YFSETQ. The CDR3 covers 12 residues. CDR3 bases: TGCGCCAGCAGCTTGGAAAGCGGTGAGCAGTTCTTC. This codes for CASSLESGEQFF.

This clone has only a few counts. The chain is built from TRBV7-9 and TRBJ1-2; D is perhaps TRBD1 (5 bases). Germline loops: CDR1 SEHNR, CDR2 FQNEAQ (reference sequence). The CDR3 length is 12 residues. Trimming took 4 bases from V and 2 from J, leaving 5 bases between them. The CDR3 spells CASSSGNYGYTF. The CDR3 nucleotides are TGTGCCAGCAGCTCAGGGAACTATGGCTACACCTTC.

The chain employs TRBV27 and TRBJ2-1, with TRBD2 matching 8 bases. Germline lookup yields CDR1 MNHEY and CDR2 SMNVEV (reference sequence). V lost 2 bases, J lost 4 bases, and 4 bases stayed unmatched. This CDR3 is 15 amino acids long. CDR3 in DNA: TGTGCCAGCAGTTTACTTAGCGGGGATTACAATGAGCAGTTCTTC. It translates to CASSLLSGDYNEQFF.

The chain links TRBV12-5 to TRBJ2-1; a weak D match, TRBD1 (5 bases). Trimming pared 7 bases from V and 6 bases from J, leaving 16 bases between. There are 14 residues in the CDR3. Germline loops: CDR1 LGHNT, CDR2 FRNRAP. DNA of the CDR3: TGTGCTAGTGTCAGGAAAGGGGTTGTCAATGAGCAGTTCTTC. Translation: CASVRKGVVNEQFF.

The CDR3 region has the DNA TGTGCCATCACCCGTAGCGGGAGTTCCTACAATGAGCAGTTCTTC. The encoded protein is CAITRSGSSYNEQFF. The V call is TRBV10-3, the J call TRBJ2-1, with TRBD2 identical over 9 bases. This CDR3 is built from 15 residues. J was trimmed by 1 base and V by 7 bases; bases with no gene match: 5. Germline V lookup: CDR1 ENHRY, CDR2 SYGVKD.

The chain uses TRBV4-2 and TRBJ2-3; 7 nucleotides agree with TRBD1. CDR1 LGHNA and CDR2 YNFKEQ come from the germline V gene. V shed 1 base, J shed 7 bases, and the junction held 11 bases outside the gene matches. The CDR3 is 16 amino acids. CDR3 DNA sequence: TGTGCCAGCAGCCAAGGGACAGGAACCCACGAATATACGCAGTATTTT. Amino acid sequence: CASSQGTGTHEYTQYF.

This chain uses TRBV7-9 with TRBJ2-7; TRBD2 matches 11 bases. J was trimmed by 6 bases and V by 0 bases; bases with no gene match: 7. Germline assignment: CDR1 SEHNR and CDR2 FQNEAQ (reference sequence). The CDR3 runs 16 residues. The CDR3 DNA reads as TGTGCCAGCAGCTTAGCCGGTCCGACTAGCGGGACCGAGCAGTACTTC. It specifies CASSLAGPTSGTEQYF.

V is TRBV11-3 and J is TRBJ2-7, with 7 bases lining up with TRBD2. The CDR3 is 15 amino acids. Losses at the gene ends were 2 bases for V and 3 bases for J; bases not matched to a gene: 7. From germline, CDR1 is SGHNT and CDR2 YENEEA. The CDR3 loop reads CASSLLRLADYEQYF. CDR3 nucleotide sequence: TGTGCCAGCAGCTTACTCCGTCTAGCGGACTACGAGCAGTACTTC. Full variable domain (remainder filled in from reference TRBV11-3 and TRBJ2-7): EAGVVQSPRYKIIEKKQPVAFWCNPISGHNTLYWYLQNLGQGPELLIRYENEEAVDDSQLPKDRFSAERLKGVDSTLKIQPAELGDSAVYLCASSLLRLADYEQYFGPGTRLTVT.

J is TRBJ2-5 and V is TRBV4-3; the D is unclear. CDR1 and CDR2 (germline): LGHNA, YSLEER. This CDR3 has 14 amino acids. Between the trimmed V and J ends, which lost 1 base and 3 bases, there was a span of 9 bases. CDR3 bases: TGCGCCAGCAGCCAAGGCAACAGCAAAGAGACCCAGTACTTC. Translated, it gives CASSQGNSKETQYF.

The chain employs TRBV7-9 and TRBJ2-1; TRBD2 matches 10 bases. CDR1 and CDR2 from the germline V gene are SEHNR and FQNEAQ (reference sequence). The CDR3 has 16 amino acids. The V segment lost 7 bases and the J segment 3 bases; nucleotides outside the gene matches: 9. The CDR3 loop reads CASIPSGTSDYNEQFF. The DNA of the CDR3 is TGTGCCAGCATCCCATCCGGGACTAGCGACTACAATGAGCAGTTCTTC.

V gene TRBV4-2 combines with J gene TRBJ2-7; 7 bases agree with TRBD1. The CDR3 covers 12 residues. The germline gives CDR1 LGHNA, CDR2 YNFKEQ. Trimming removed 4 bases from V and 5 bases from J; junction bases left unmatched: 2. The CDR3 is CASSRQGHEQYF. The CDR3 nucleotides are TGTGCCAGCAGCCGACAGGGACACGAGCAGTACTTC.